This TCR beta chain was observed in a study of glioma-infiltrating T cells after dendritic cell vaccination. Remarks on this clone: As yet, its antigen is unknown.

All glioblastoma patients lacked an isocitrate dehydrogenase mutation. Here immunoSEQ multiplex PCR was the method, and the copy in TCRdb shows in-frame clones only, minus some. The sample includes about 67,000 clones, 80% to 85% seen only once; the top ten take roughly 7.9%. The germline gives CDR1 MDHEN, CDR2 SYDVKM. Trimming left V 6 bases short and J 9 bases short, with 12 bases between. The CDR3 covers 11 residues. Broader study findings: TCR clonality showed no direct relationship with survival.

J is TRBJ2-7 and V is TRBV28; maybe TRBD1 (6 bases). Sample: blood, taken before dendritic cell vaccination. This receptor was obtained from a human donor with glioblastoma. The CDR3 reads CASSPEGGQYF. The CDR3 DNA reads TGTGCCAGCAGCCCCGAAGGGGGGCAGTACTTC.